The rows below give T cell receptor beta chains drawn from one sample of a study of OX40 agonist ivuxolimab in advanced cancers. Using immunoSEQ multiplex PCR, the repertoire was profiled, and TCRdb retains in-frame clones only, with some absent. The table has 150,000 to 190,000 clones, 85% to 95% seen once; the top ten hold around 0.31%. The sequencing here drew on CD4+ or CD8+ T cells sorted from blood, taken in a trial of the OX40 agonist ivuxolimab. These receptors were taken from an adult with an advanced solid tumor such as melanoma, head and neck, liver or kidney cancer. CDR3s include the opening cysteine and the closing phenylalanine or tryptophan. A D gene is named only where the DNA matches it firmly. Clone size is stated in some rows and not others, as once, few, many or a class when expanded.

j_gene,v_gene,d_gene,abundance,CDR3nt,CDR3aa
TRBJ1-5,TRBV4-1,.,.,TGCGCCAGCAGCCAAGATCGGGGCCCCTGGGCAAATCAGCCCCAGCATTTT,CASSQDRGPWANQPQHF
TRBJ1-5,TRBV7-2,.,.,TGTGCCAGCAGCTTAGTAACTGGGGCTGGCAATCAGCCCCAGCATTTT,CASSLVTGAGNQPQHF
TRBJ2-2,TRBV27,.,.,TGTGCCAGCAGCCCCCGGGTTAAAGGGGCCGGGGAGCTGTTTTTT,CASSPRVKGAGELFF
TRBJ2-7,TRBV5-4,TRBD2,.,TGTGCCAGCAGCTTGGTTTGGCGGGGGGGGTCCTACGAGCAGTACTTC,CASSLVWRGGSYEQYF
TRBJ2-7,TRBV19,.,.,TGTGCCAGTAGTAAAGCGGACGAATACGAGCAGTACTTC,CASSKADEYEQYF
TRBJ1-6,TRBV6-5,.,.,TGTGCCAGCAGTTACGAGGGCAAAGCAATTAATTCACCCCTCCACTTT,CASSYEGKAINSPLHF
TRBJ2-2,TRBV7-2,.,.,TGTGCCAGCAGCTTCGGGTCGTCAGGGGTACTCACCGGGGAGCTGTTTTTT,CASSFGSSGVLTGELFF
TRBJ2-2,TRBV10-3,TRBD1,.,TGTGCCATCACCGGAGGGGAGGGGACAGGGGCGGTCCAGACCGGGGAGCTGTTTTTT,CAITGGEGTGAVQTGELFF
TRBJ2-3,TRBV7-3,TRBD2,once,TGTGCCAGCAGCTCGGCCGGGAGGGGAGGGGATACGCAGTATTTT,CASSSAGRGGDTQYF
TRBJ2-1,TRBV9,TRBD2,.,TGTGCCAGCAGCGTCCCTAGCGGGATTGATGAGCAGTTCTTC,CASSVPSGIDEQFF
TRBJ2-7,TRBV12-5,.,.,TGTGCTAGTGGTCCCGGAGGAGGGGGGTACGAGCAGTACTTC,CASGPGGGGYEQYF
TRBJ2-5,TRBV18,.,.,TGTGCCAGCTCACCAGGGGGCTGGTACCAAGAGACCCAGTACTTC,CASSPGGWYQETQYF
TRBJ2-7,TRBV4-3,.,.,TGCGCCAGCAGCCCAGCTCCGGGGCTCTACGAGCAGTACTTC,CASSPAPGLYEQYF
TRBJ2-7,TRBV7-9,TRBD1,.,TGTGCCAGCAGCTTAGGCGCAGGGGGAAGGGGCTACGAGCAGTACTTC,CASSLGAGGRGYEQYF
TRBJ2-7,TRBV6-5,TRBD1,.,TGTGCCAGCAGCCGACCAGGGGGCTACGAGCAGTACTTC,CASSRPGGYEQYF
TRBJ1-4,TRBV29-1,TRBD1,.,TGCAGCGTGTGGACAGGGAAGGGGGAAAAACTGTTTTTT,CSVWTGKGEKLFF
TRBJ2-3,TRBV6-5,.,.,TGTGCCAGCAGTTACTCTCTAGCTGCAGATACGCAGTATTTT,CASSYSLAADTQYF
TRBJ2-1,TRBV11-3,.,once,TGTGCCAGCAGCCTCACGGGCAATGAGCAGTTCTTC,CASSLTGNEQFF
TRBJ2-7,TRBV4-2,TRBD2,.,TGTGCCAGCAGCCTCCAGAGCGGGACGTCCTACGAGCAGTACTTC,CASSLQSGTSYEQYF
TRBJ2-5,TRBV11-2,.,.,TGTGCCAGTCAATCCCAAGAGACCCAGTACTTC,CASQSQETQYF
TRBJ1-5,TRBV2,.,.,TGTGCCAGCAGTGAAGCTGCGACAAGTAATAATCACTGGCCCCAGCATTTT,CASSEAATSNNHWPQHF
TRBJ1-1,TRBV11-2,.,.,TGTGCCAGCAGCTTCGTAGGTGGCAGGGTCACTGAAGCTTTCTTT,CASSFVGGRVTEAFF
TRBJ2-7,TRBV7-9,TRBD1,.,TGTGCCAGCATCCGGACAGGGTCTTACGAGCAGTACTTC,CASIRTGSYEQYF
TRBJ2-1,TRBV7-2,TRBD2,.,TGTGCCAGCAGCTTGGGGGGGACTATACGAAGGGGCAATGAGCAGTTCTTC,CASSLGGTIRRGNEQFF
TRBJ1-4,TRBV18,.,.,TGTGCCAGCTCACCACTAGGTAATGAAAAACTGTTTTTT,CASSPLGNEKLFF
TRBJ2-7,TRBV18,.,.,TGTGCCAGCTCACCTGGGGGGATTCGAGAGCAGTACTTC,CASSPGGIREQYF
TRBJ2-7,TRBV18,.,.,TGTGCCAGCTCTCCGGATTCCCCGAAGGAGCAGTACTTC,CASSPDSPKEQYF
TRBJ2-5,TRBV27,.,.,TGTGCCAGCAGTTTTAATAGTCGGAAAGAGACCCAGTACTTC,CASSFNSRKETQYF
TRBJ1-3,TRBV11-2,.,.,TGTGCCAGCAGCCAAGAACGACTCAGCTCTGGAAACACCATATATTTT,CASSQERLSSGNTIYF
TRBJ1-4,TRBV28,.,.,TGTGCCAGCAGTTACATGGGGGCGTTGGGGGTGGCAACTAATGAAAAACTGTTTTTT,CASSYMGALGVATNEKLFF
TRBJ2-2,TRBV28,TRBD2,.,TGTGCCAGCAGTGACCCGGGACTAGCGGGAAACACCGGGGAGCTGTTTTTT,CASSDPGLAGNTGELFF
TRBJ2-3,TRBV4-3,TRBD1,.,TGCGCCAGCAGCCAAGGTTTCGCAGGGGGCGCAGTTAGCACAGATACGCAGTATTTT,CASSQGFAGGAVSTDTQYF
TRBJ1-3,TRBV19,.,once,TGTGCCAGTAGTATGCACCGGACCACGGGAAACACCATATATTTT,CASSMHRTTGNTIYF
TRBJ1-2,TRBV28,.,once,TGTGCCAGCAGTCCCCGGGATTATGGCTACACCTTC,CASSPRDYGYTF
TRBJ1-5,TRBV28,.,.,TGTGCCAGCAGTTTATGGCAGGGGAGCAATCAGCCCCAGCATTTT,CASSLWQGSNQPQHF
TRBJ2-3,TRBV5-1,.,.,TGCGCCAGCAGCCAGGAACGCACCCCAGATACGCAGTATTTT,CASSQERTPDTQYF
TRBJ2-7,TRBV10-2,TRBD2,once,TGCGCCAGCAGTGAGCGGGAGGGCCCCTACGAGCAGTACTTC,CASSEREGPYEQYF
TRBJ1-4,TRBV10-3,.,.,TGTGCCATCAGCCGGGACGCTACTAATGAAAAACTGTTTTTT,CAISRDATNEKLFF
TRBJ1-1,TRBV19,.,few,TGTGCCAGTAGCACTCCGGGACGTTTAGGTACTGAAGCTTTCTTT,CASSTPGRLGTEAFF
TRBJ2-1,TRBV11-2,TRBD2,.,TGTGCCAGCAGCTTAGGGCTAGCGGGAGTCAATGAGCAGTTCTTC,CASSLGLAGVNEQFF
TRBJ1-6,TRBV7-8,.,.,TGTGCCAGCAGCTTTGAAGGGTATAATTCACCCCTCCACTTT,CASSFEGYNSPLHF
TRBJ2-1,TRBV7-2,.,.,TGTGCCAGCAGCTTAGCGGGCTCGGTATACAATGAGCAGTTCTTC,CASSLAGSVYNEQFF